The source of this T cell receptor (beta chain) is a study of T-cell memory formation after mild COVID-19 (dated by TCRdb to about 2021). For the wider study: Most TCR sequence clusters were specific to one of the two donors. Longitudinal TCRalpha and TCRbeta repertoire sequencing tracked T-cell clones expanding and contracting after mild COVID-19 in a couple of donors. Two young, previously healthy adult volunteers made up the cohort, one male and one female. On the study overall, not on this receptor specifically: Whether the second-wave clones peaking on day 37 were SARS-CoV-2 specific was not confirmed. The detection of some responding clones in pre-infection memory suggests that pre-existing cross-reactive memory T cells joined the SARS-CoV-2 response. Clones contracting from day 15 to 85 had balanced CD4/CD8 phenotypes, while a second wave expanding from day 15 to 37 was biased towards CD4+. Contracting CD4+ clones turned up mainly in the CM and EM memory subsets, whereas EMRA was where CD8+ clones were enriched. Only two mild cases were covered by the study, and larger cohorts that include severe cases with pre-infection samples were considered necessary.

Sequenced on an Illumina NovaSeq 6000. cDNA libraries for TCRalpha and TCRbeta were prepared by 5'RACE using constant-segment primers, with sample barcodes and unique molecular identifiers added. Trizol reagent was used to extract RNA from every sample. Library amplification was performed in two PCR steps, and a second sample barcode and Illumina TruSeq adapters were introduced in the second step. Libraries were sequenced on an Illumina NovaSeq with 2 x 150 bp paired-end reads. From the authors' description of their analysis: With migec v1.2.7, reads were demultiplexed and then collapsed into UMI-guided consensus sequences. Using mixcr v2.1.11, the UMI consensuses were aligned to TRA and TRB V and J templates and assembled into clonotypes. A clonotype was counted as expanded or contracted only when both edgeR and NoisET called the clonotype significant, with the noise models trained on biological replicates. For edgeR calls, a false discovery rate-adjusted p below 0.01 and a log2 fold-change threshold of 1 were applied. As an exploratory analysis of dynamics, PCA with hierarchical clustering was applied to max-normalized trajectories of the 1000 most abundant clonotypes. Separately sequenced CD4+ and CD8+ repertoires were used to assign a CD4 or CD8 phenotype to each responding clone. The public reads were quality trimmed at Q25 with fastp and then assembled into clones with MiXCR by TCRdb, keeping productive beta chains. Duplicate CDR3 protein sequences are folded into a single record with the most common DNA and genes. The V and J calls here are based on TCRdb, not the publication. The sample records approximately 250,000 distinct CDR3 sequences, 15% of which are singletons. The biggest ten clones account for 2.1% of the sample.

As for this clonotype: It lacks a known antigen. No much larger clone is present one base from it, and per-base qualities are unavailable.

Ficoll-Paque density gradient centrifugation was used to isolate PBMCs. V is pared back by 0 bases and J by 5 bases, with 13 bases lying between the germline termini. The CDR3 has 14 amino acids, counting the end cysteine and phenylalanine. Just CDR3 DNA is preserved here, 42 bases in frame from base 1. CDR1 and CDR2, per the germline V gene (reference sequence), are DFQATT and SNEGSKA. The chain is made from TRBV20-1 and TRBJ1-1; D gene: possibly TRBD1, on 6 matching bases. The sequenced material came from PBMCs or a T cell subset sorted from them (not recorded which). The sequence was obtained from an adult woman who had mild COVID-19 (a few samples of this study predate the infection). The sample titles of this study are shuffled in the database, so cell type and time point are left out; the donor was told from shared clones. CDR3 reads: CSARDLGGRTEAFF. Here is the DNA: TGCAGTGCTAGAGATTTGGGGGGCCGGACTGAAGCTTTCTTT.